These T cell receptor beta chains were read from a single sample in a study of human T cells and chemical hapten exposure. Each CDR3 protein is one row after TCRdb ran MiXCR on the RACE reads. The repertoire holds about 84,000 distinct CDR3 sequences, about 10% seen once, with under 2.5% in the top ten. The sequences come from whole blood, collected in connection with sensitization to the hapten diphenylcyclopropenone (DPC). These receptors were taken from a woman in her 30s with alopecia areata. Some clones in this sample may be carry-over from other donors' samples. The conserved cysteine and the conserved F or W are not part of the CDR3 here. The D gene is left open where the match is weak.

TRBV18	TRBJ2-7	-	13	ASSPPVGTPYEQY
TRBV19	TRBJ2-6	-	14	ASSSGGPSGANVLT
TRBV7-8	TRBJ2-1	-	12	ASSPRPHYNEQF
TRBV28	TRBJ1-2	-	11	ASSPQLRRGYT
TRBV7-2	TRBJ2-7	TRBD2	12	ASSFGTSTYEQY
TRBV12-3/TRBV12-4	TRBJ2-3	TRBD2	12	ASRTSGGTDTQY
TRBV11-2	TRBJ2-3	-	11	ASSYREADTQY
TRBV9	TRBJ2-7	-	12	ASSVDMAPYEQY
TRBV6-6	TRBJ1-1	-	12	ASTLGVQRTEAF
TRBV6-1	TRBJ2-1	-	14	ASSEQTGTTYNEQF
TRBV20-1	TRBJ2-3	-	13	SAREGELLIHTQY
TRBV7-2	TRBJ2-5	TRBD1	11	ASSPPGGETQY
TRBV11-2	TRBJ1-5	-	11	ASSLDKSSPQH
TRBV12-2	TRBJ2-7	-	13	ASRLGSTGTGEQY
TRBV3-1	TRBJ2-3	-	10	ASSQVQDTQY
TRBV29-1	TRBJ2-1	TRBD1	11	SANRDRYNEQF
TRBV6-1	TRBJ2-1	-	14	ASSATGTTTYNEQF
TRBV12-3/TRBV12-4	TRBJ1-2	-	10	ASSSPRSGYT
TRBV4-3	TRBJ2-5	-	11	ASSQRVQETQY